Given below is one T cell receptor beta chain in context. The data derive from a study of PD-1 and CTLA-4 blockade in melanoma. Clones were read by immunoSEQ multiplex PCR, and TCRdb kept only the in-frame ones, dropping some. The sample has thousands of clones, around 80% seen once. The CDR3 sequence is 15 residues long. V lost 3 bases, J lost 3 bases, and 15 bases lay in between. CDR1 and CDR2 from the germline V gene are SQVTM and ANQGSEA. Source: CD8+ T cells from peripheral blood, taken before anti-PD-1 treatment. V gene TRBV29-1 combines with J gene TRBJ2-1; D might be TRBD2 (5 bases). The sequence was obtained from a human donor with melanoma. Here the CDR3 reads CSVDTGEHHYNEQFF. DNA of the CDR3: TGCAGCGTTGATACCGGGGAGCACCACTACAATGAGCAGTTCTTC.